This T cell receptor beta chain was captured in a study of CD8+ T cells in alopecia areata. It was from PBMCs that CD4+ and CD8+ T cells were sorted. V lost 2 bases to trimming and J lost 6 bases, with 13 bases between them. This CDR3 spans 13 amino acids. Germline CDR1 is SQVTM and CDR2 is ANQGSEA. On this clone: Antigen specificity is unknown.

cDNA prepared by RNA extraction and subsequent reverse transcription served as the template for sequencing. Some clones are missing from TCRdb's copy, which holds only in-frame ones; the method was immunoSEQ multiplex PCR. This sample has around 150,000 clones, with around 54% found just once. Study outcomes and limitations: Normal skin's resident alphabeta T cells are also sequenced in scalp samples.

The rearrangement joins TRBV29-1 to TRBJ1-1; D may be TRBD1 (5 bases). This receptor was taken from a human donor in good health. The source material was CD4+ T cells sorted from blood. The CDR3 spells CSVESTAGPEAFF. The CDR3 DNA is TGCAGCGTTGAATCGACCGCGGGACCTGAAGCTTTCTTT.